These 3 T cell receptor beta chains came from one sample sequenced in a study of blood T cells in healthy people across ages (dated by TCRdb to 2014 to 2015). Receptor libraries were prepared by 5' RACE. The listed sequencing device is Illumina HiSeq 2500. A second roughly 7 to 11 cycle PCR used a sample-barcoded 5' primer and a J-beta primer mix. TCRdb applied fastp at Q25 and MiXCR to the public reads, then kept only in-frame beta chains. Rows matching on CDR3 protein sequence are summarized as one entry with the most common DNA and genes. The table for this sample lists about 1,600,000 distinct CDR3 sequences; roughly 40% of them were counted only once. The ten biggest clones cover roughly 7.9% of the sample. Specimen: blood. Receptors were obtained from a young woman in good health.

The chain employs TRBV20-1 and TRBJ2-7; 9 bases align to TRBD2. The V segment lost 5 bases and the J segment 5 bases; nucleotides outside the gene matches: 10. The CDR3 is 14 residues long. Looked up from germline, CDR1 is DFQATT and CDR2 is SNEGSKA (reference sequence). The CDR3 spells CSASRGAGGDEQYF. In DNA, the CDR3 is TGCAGTGCTTCTCGGGGTGCGGGAGGGGACGAGCAGTACTTC.

The J gene is TRBJ2-4, the V gene TRBV9; 9 bases are a match to TRBD2. The J call may be incorrect, as the DNA end agrees better with TRBJ2-7. Germline CDR1 SGDLS, CDR2 YYNGEE. This CDR3 is 14 amino acids long. The CDR3 protein is CASSFSGGQDEQYF. CDR3 DNA: TGTGCCAGCAGCTTCAGCGGGGGGCAGGACGAGCAGTACTTC.

This chain links TRBV4-1 with TRBJ2-2, with 7 bases matching TRBD1. The trim removed 3 bases at V and 6 bases at J, leaving 16 bases unmatched. The CDR3 is made up of 18 amino acids. Germline V gives CDR1 MGHRA, CDR2 YSYEKL. The CDR3 coding sequence is TGCGCCAGCAGCCAGAGGACAGGAACAATCTTCGGAGCCGGGGAGCTGTTTTTT. The encoded protein is CASSQRTGTIFGAGELFF.